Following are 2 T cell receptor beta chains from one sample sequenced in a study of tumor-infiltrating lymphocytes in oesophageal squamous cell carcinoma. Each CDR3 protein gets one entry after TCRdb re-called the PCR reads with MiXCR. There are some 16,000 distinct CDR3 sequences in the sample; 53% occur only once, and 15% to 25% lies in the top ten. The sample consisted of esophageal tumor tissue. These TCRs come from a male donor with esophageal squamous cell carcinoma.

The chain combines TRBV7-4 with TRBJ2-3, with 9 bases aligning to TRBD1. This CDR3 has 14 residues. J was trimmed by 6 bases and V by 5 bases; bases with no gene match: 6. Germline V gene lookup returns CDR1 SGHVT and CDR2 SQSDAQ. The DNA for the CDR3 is TGTGCCAGCAGCCTCGGGACAGGGCGGGATACGCAGTATTTT. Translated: CASSLGTGRDTQYF.

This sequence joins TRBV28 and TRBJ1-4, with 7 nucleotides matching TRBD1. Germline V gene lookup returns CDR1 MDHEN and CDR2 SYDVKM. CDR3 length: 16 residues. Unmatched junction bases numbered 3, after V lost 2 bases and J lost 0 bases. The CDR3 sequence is CASSLDRVATNEKLFF. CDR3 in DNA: TGTGCCAGCAGTTTAGACAGGGTGGCAACTAATGAAAAACTGTTTTTT.